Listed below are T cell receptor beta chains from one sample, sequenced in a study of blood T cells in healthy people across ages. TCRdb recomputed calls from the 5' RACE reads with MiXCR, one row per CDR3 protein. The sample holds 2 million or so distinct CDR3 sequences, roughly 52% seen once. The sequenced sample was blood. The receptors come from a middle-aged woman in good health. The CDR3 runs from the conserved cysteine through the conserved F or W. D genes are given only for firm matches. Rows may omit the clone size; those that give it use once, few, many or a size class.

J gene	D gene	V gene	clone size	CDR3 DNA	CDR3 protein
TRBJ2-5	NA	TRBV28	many	TGTGCCAGCAGGACGTGGGAGACCCAGTACTTC	CASRTWETQYF
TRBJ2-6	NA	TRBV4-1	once	TGCGCCAGCAGCCAAGACAGTGGCCAGCGGGCGGACTCTGGGGCCAACGTCCTGACTTTC	CASSQDSGQRADSGANVLTF
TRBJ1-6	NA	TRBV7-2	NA	TGTGCCAGCAGCTCCCCCCGGCAGGTGAATTCACCCCTCCACTTT	CASSSPRQVNSPLHF
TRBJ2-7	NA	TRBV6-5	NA	TGTGCCAGCGAGTCCCGGGATTATAGAAACGAGCAGTACTTC	CASESRDYRNEQYF
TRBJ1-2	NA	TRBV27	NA	TGTGCCAGCAGTTTCCGGGGCAACAAAGCGGGAGGCTACACCTTC	CASSFRGNKAGGYTF
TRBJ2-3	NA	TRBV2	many	TGTGCCAGCAGTGGGGCAGGCACAGATACGCAGTATTTT	CASSGAGTDTQYF
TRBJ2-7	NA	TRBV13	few	TGTGCCAGCACGCTCCGGGACGGATCCTCCTACGAGCAGTACTTC	CASTLRDGSSYEQYF
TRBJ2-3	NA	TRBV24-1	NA	TGTGCCACCAGTGATTTGCACACAGACACAGATACGCAGTATTTT	CATSDLHTDTDTQYF
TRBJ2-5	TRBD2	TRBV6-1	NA	TGTGCCACCAAGAGATTTAGCGGGGGCTCGACACAAGAGACCCAGTACTTC	CATKRFSGGSTQETQYF
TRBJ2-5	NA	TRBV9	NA	TGTGCCAGCGGCGTAGAGGCCGGGGGCGAGACCCAGTACTTC	CASGVEAGGETQYF
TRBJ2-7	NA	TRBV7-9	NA	TGTGCCGGCAGCTTCACAGGGAACTCCTACGAGCAGTACTTC	CAGSFTGNSYEQYF
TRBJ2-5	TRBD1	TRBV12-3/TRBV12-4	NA	TGTGCCAGCAGTCTACAGGGGGCGCCGGTCTTC	CASSLQGAPVF
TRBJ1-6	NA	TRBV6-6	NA	TGTGCCAGCAGTACCTCGACTAAAGGGTATTCACCCCTCCACTTT	CASSTSTKGYSPLHF
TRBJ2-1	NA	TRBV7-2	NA	TGTGCCAGCAGCTTAGCCCCCCCCGCTGTGGCCTACAATGAGCAGTTCTTC	CASSLAPPAVAYNEQFF
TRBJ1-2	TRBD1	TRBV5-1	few	TGTGCCAGCAGCCTTGGACAGGGGGCCTATGGCTACACCTTC	CASSLGQGAYGYTF
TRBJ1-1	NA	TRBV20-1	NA	TGCAGTGCCGCGGGGCCGGGGGTTGAGGACACTGAAGCTTTCTTT	CSAAGPGVEDTEAFF
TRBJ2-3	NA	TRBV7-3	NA	TGTGCCAGCAGCACTGACAGGACTAGCACAGATACGCAGTATTTT	CASSTDRTSTDTQYF
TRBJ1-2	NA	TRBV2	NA	TGTGCCAGCCGGAGGAGGGATGTGAATGGCTACACCTTC	CASRRRDVNGYTF
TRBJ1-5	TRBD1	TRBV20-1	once	TGCAGTGCTTCGATGACAGGGAATCAGCCCCAGCATTTT	CSASMTGNQPQHF
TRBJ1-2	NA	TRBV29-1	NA	TGCAGCGTTGAAAGGCAGAATAACTATGGCTACACCTTC	CSVERQNNYGYTF
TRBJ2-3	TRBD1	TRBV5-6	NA	TGTGCCAGCAGATTCCGGACAGGACCGAGACACACAGATACGCAGTATTTT	CASRFRTGPRHTDTQYF
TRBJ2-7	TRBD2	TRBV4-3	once	TGCGCCAGCAGCCTCCGCCAGGGATGGGGGACTAGCGGGGGCTACGAGCAGTACTTC	CASSLRQGWGTSGGYEQYF
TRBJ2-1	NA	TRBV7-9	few	TGTGCCAGCAGCTCCCCCGACAGTACCTACAATGAGCAGTTCTTC	CASSSPDSTYNEQFF
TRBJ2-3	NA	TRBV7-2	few	TGTGCCAGCAGCTTAACAGGACTGTTCACAGATACGCAGTATTTT	CASSLTGLFTDTQYF
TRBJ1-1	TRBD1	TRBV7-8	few	TGTGCCAGCAGCTTTGCAGGGGGCAAAGAAGCTTTCTTT	CASSFAGGKEAFF